The TCR beta chain under discussion was sequenced for a study of T-cell reconstitution after alpha-beta-depleted transplantation in children. General study results and limits: After transplant, high TCRbeta diversity at day 60 in some patients arose from surviving recipient T cells and thymic progenitors. Alpha-beta T cells present about two months after transplant were reported to originate from several hundred expanded graft clones. After one year, T-cell counts and TCRbeta diversity mostly came from new T cells.

V was cut by 6 bases and J by 6 bases, with 17 bases left in between. Germline V lookup: CDR1 DFQATT, CDR2 SNEGSKA (reference sequence). The CDR3 has 13 amino acids. The table lists this clonotype with many counts. Its antigen is not known. Unique molecular identifiers were built into the TCRbeta library. TCRdb analysed the PCR reads with MiXCR anew, one entry per CDR3 protein. This sample yields 200,000 to 300,000 distinct CDR3 sequences, of which just under 8.5% are seen a single time; just under 6.5% belongs to the top ten. The receptor was derived from a male patient under 18 who had a stem cell transplant for acute lymphoblastic leukemia, so the T cells may come from the graft donor. V usage is TRBV20-1 and J usage is TRBJ1-2; D may be TRBD1 (6 bases). This specimen was PBMCs, mostly from graft donor cells, taken 180 days after TCRalphabeta/CD19-depleted stem cell transplant. The CDR3 protein is CSAPSRGGDGYTF. CDR3 sequence (DNA): TGCAGTGCGCCATCCAGGGGCGGAGATGGCTACACCTTC.